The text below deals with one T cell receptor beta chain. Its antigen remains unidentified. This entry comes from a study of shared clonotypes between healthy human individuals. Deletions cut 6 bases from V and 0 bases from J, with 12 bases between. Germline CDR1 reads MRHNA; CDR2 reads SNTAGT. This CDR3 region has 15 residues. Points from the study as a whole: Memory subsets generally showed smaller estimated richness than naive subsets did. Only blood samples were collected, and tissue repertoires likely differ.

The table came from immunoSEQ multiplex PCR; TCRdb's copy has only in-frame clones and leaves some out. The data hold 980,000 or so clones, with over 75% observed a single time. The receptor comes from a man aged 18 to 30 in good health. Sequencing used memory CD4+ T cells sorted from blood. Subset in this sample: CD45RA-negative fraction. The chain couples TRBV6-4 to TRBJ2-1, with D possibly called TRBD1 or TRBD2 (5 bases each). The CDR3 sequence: CASSPEGSSYNEQFF. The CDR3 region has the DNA TGTGCCAGCAGCCCCGAGGGGAGCTCCTACAATGAGCAGTTCTTC.